The 15 T cell receptor beta chains listed next were all sequenced from one sample in a study of identical twins' blood T cells. Each CDR3 protein is one row after TCRdb ran MiXCR on the 5' RACE reads. The top ten clones hold about 6% of a sample with 350,000 to 400,000 distinct CDR3 sequences, over 25% of them seen once. The material sequenced was PBMCs. Every receptor here comes from a woman aged 18-55 years in good health.

The gene calls are TRBV4-3 and TRBJ2-5; D is uncertain. V was pared by 2 bases and J by 2 bases, with 9 bases between. The CDR3 contains 14 residues. Germline V gene lookup returns CDR1 LGHNA and CDR2 YSLEER. CDR3 protein: CASSQYREQETQYF. The DNA of the CDR3 is TGCGCCAGCAGCCAATATCGAGAACAAGAGACCCAGTACTTC.

The chain uses TRBV6-1 and TRBJ1-2, with TRBD1 as a possible D gene (5 bases). V was shortened by 6 bases and J by 4 bases, with 12 bases between the two germline ends. This CDR3 region has 13 residues. CDR1 and CDR2 (germline): MNHNS, SASEGT. CDR3 nucleotide sequence: TGTGCCAGCAGCGGGGGGGGTCCCTATGGCTACACCTTC. Protein: CASSGGGPYGYTF.

This clonotype was counted a few times. The J gene is TRBJ2-7, the V gene TRBV27, with 7 nucleotides matching TRBD1. The germline CDR1 and CDR2 sequences are MNHEY and SMNVEV (reference sequence). This CDR3 is built from 13 residues. After removal of 6 bases from V and 3 bases from J, the junction contained 5 bases not matched to a gene. The CDR3 protein is CASSPRQGYEQYF. The CDR3 DNA is TGTGCCAGCAGCCCAAGACAGGGCTACGAGCAGTACTTC.

This rearrangement joins TRBV6-6 to TRBJ1-1, with unresolved D. Germline V gives CDR1 MNHNY, CDR2 SVGAGI (reference sequence). The CDR3 loop spans 18 amino acids. V lost 10 bases and J 4 bases, leaving 31 bases between the germline ends. CDR3 bases: TGTGCCACCACCATCGTACCCCCCCAGTTTACGGGTTGCACTGAAGCTTTCTTT. Amino acids: CATTIVPPQFTGCTEAFF.

This clonotype came up many times. The chain employs TRBV29-1 and TRBJ1-3; D gene uncertain. CDR3 length: 14 amino acids. Germline CDR1 is SQVTM and CDR2 is ANQGSEA. Trimming pared 6 bases from V and 0 bases from J, leaving 12 bases between. The CDR3 DNA follows: TGCAGCGTCACCTTCAGCTACTCTGGAAACACCATATATTTT. Residues: CSVTFSYSGNTIYF.

This clonotype came up a few times. This rearrangement joins TRBV7-3 to TRBJ2-2; D gene unclear. V shed 1 base and J shed 8 bases, with 17 bases lying between them. The CDR3 length is 16 residues. Germline V gene sequence: CDR1 SGHTA, CDR2 FQGTGA. This chain's CDR3 is CASSLNREPYEGELFF. CDR3 coding DNA: TGTGCCAGCAGCTTAAATCGAGAACCTTACGAGGGGGAGCTGTTTTTT.

This clonotype was seen only a few times. V gene TRBV20-1 combines with J gene TRBJ1-1; D call uncertain. The germline gives CDR1 DFQATT, CDR2 SNEGSKA (reference sequence). CDR3 length: 14 residues. Trimming stripped 4 bases from V and 1 base from J, with 13 bases between. CDR3 DNA: TGCAGTGCTACCAGAGGGTCGGGGAACACTGAAGCTTTCTTT. This encodes CSATRGSGNTEAFF.

The chain couples TRBV21-1 to TRBJ2-3; the table assigns TRBD1, which was not confirmed against the DNA. TRBV21-1 is flagged as a pseudogene. The CDR3 covers 15 residues. The CDR3 bases are TGTGCCAGCAGCAAGAGGAGGGGCGGGCCACATACGCAGTATTTT. It specifies CASSKRRGGPHTQYF.

The chain links TRBV29-1 to TRBJ2-3; no firm D call. The CDR3 is 14 amino acids. Between the trimmed V and J ends, which lost 4 bases and 3 bases, there was a span of 14 bases. Germline V lookup: CDR1 SQVTM, CDR2 ANQGSEA. The CDR3 DNA follows: TGCAGCGTTGCCTGGACCTGGAGTACAGATACGCAGTATTTT. This translates into CSVAWTWSTDTQYF.

The chain couples TRBV5-1 to TRBJ1-1; 7 bases are a match to TRBD1. Germline CDR1 and CDR2: SGHRS and YFSETQ. V trimming: 4 bases; J trimming: 1 base; junction bases outside the gene matches: 7. The CDR3 loop spans 15 amino acids. CDR3 nucleotides: TGCGCCAGCAGCCCACAGGGGCTAGGGAACACTGAAGCTTTCTTT. It translates to CASSPQGLGNTEAFF.

This clonotype was picked up a small number of times. The chain joins TRBV19 to TRBJ2-4, with TRBD2 as a possible D gene (6 bases). Germline V gives CDR1 LNHDA, CDR2 SQIVND (reference sequence). There are 13 residues in the CDR3. Between the trimmed V and J ends, which lost 10 bases and 8 bases, there was a span of 18 bases. This CDR3 reads CATEAGDVDIQYF. DNA of the CDR3: TGTGCCACCGAAGCGGGCGACGTAGACATTCAGTACTTC.

There are a few counts of this clonotype. The J gene is TRBJ1-2, the V gene TRBV20-1; perhaps TRBD1 as D (6 bases). Germline loops: CDR1 DFQATT, CDR2 SNEGSKA (reference sequence). Trimming shortened V by 4 bases and J by 8 bases, and 20 bases separated the two germline ends. CDR3 size: 14 residues. Here the CDR3 DNA reads TGCAGTGCTACCTTATATGACAGGACGAGGGGCTACACCTTC. This encodes CSATLYDRTRGYTF.

The genes are TRBV7-9 and TRBJ1-3, with D possibly matching TRBD1 (5 bases). CDR1 and CDR2 from the germline V gene are SEHNR and FQNEAQ (reference sequence). Deletions cut 5 bases from V and 6 bases from J, with 17 bases between. The CDR3 is 15 residues long. The CDR3 DNA sequence: TGTGCCAGCAGCATGAGTGGGGCAGAGGAAAACACCATATATTTT. Translating it yields CASSMSGAEENTIYF.

This chain links TRBV7-6 with TRBJ1-2; no clear D. V lost 8 bases and J 0 bases, leaving 10 bases between the germline ends. Germline-derived CDR1 and CDR2 are SGHVS and FNYEAQ. The CDR3 loop spans 13 amino acids. The CDR3 coding sequence is TGTGCCAGCGGTAGTACGGCTAACTATGGCTACACCTTC. Translating it yields CASGSTANYGYTF.

For this clonotype: Relative to the germline gene, one junction end is altered; a read error may explain this. The chain uses TRBV9 and TRBJ1-3; D unclear. This CDR3 has 14 amino acids. CDR1 is SGDLS and CDR2 is YYNGEE in the germline V gene. The DNA of the CDR3 is TGTGCCAGCAGCGCCAGGACTGCTGGAAACGCCATATATTTT. This translates into CASSARTAGNAIYF.